Listed below are T cell receptor beta chains from one sample, sequenced in a study of human T cells and chemical hapten exposure. MiXCR was run by TCRdb on the RACE reads, yielding one entry per CDR3 protein. The sample lists about 50,000 distinct CDR3 sequences, 9.5% to 10% seen once, with more than 9% in the top ten. The specimen was whole blood, collected in connection with sensitization to the hapten diphenylcyclopropenone (DPC). The receptors derive from a woman aged 30 to 39 with alopecia areata. Some clones in this sample may be carry-over from other donors' samples. CDR3s leave out the opening cysteine and the closing phenylalanine or tryptophan. Each record gives: V gene, CDR3 protein.

TRBV10-3,AISDQGDTEAF
TRBV5-4,ASSSPIGGALNTEAF
TRBV20-1,SARVLAGVDTQY
TRBV5-1,ASSLRTGVETQY
TRBV4-1,ASSRDLGSYNEQF
TRBV20-1,RPGFSYGDT
TRBV28,ASSFQSGQTEAF
TRBV2,ASKGAGNSPLH
TRBV3-1,ASSSQLNIQY
TRBV28,ASSLPAGRADQPQH
TRBV20-1,SANPNFGYT
TRBV28,ASSWTGEETQY
TRBV28,ASKTPGENTIY
TRBV7-9,ASSFLAGVTDTQY
TRBV5-4,ASSVGQRSGNTIY
TRBV20-1,SAPVMGGSSYEQY
TRBV29-1,SVPGAGNEQF
TRBV7-9,ASSADGGSLH
TRBV20-1,SARTGGLYEQY
TRBV7-3,ASSPGLADHEQY
TRBV12-3/TRBV12-4,ASSLALGRQPTTHGEKLF
TRBV20-1,SAKDRDLNQPQH
TRBV6-1,ATLDLNQPQH
TRBV7-9,ASSVASGANVLT
TRBV28,ASSQMDRESYEQY
TRBV19,ASSPTGMDSPLH
TRBV14,ASSQDSGRWAYEQY